This entry lists 5 T cell receptor beta chains sequenced from one sample in a study of blood T cell repertoires in COVID-19. Assay: immunoSEQ multiplex PCR; the TCRdb copy retains only in-frame clones and omits some. The sample has just under 350,000 clones; around nine tenths are singletons. Material for sequencing was peripheral blood. The receptor set was obtained from a woman in her late teens or twenties who had recovered from COVID-19.

This chain joins TRBV6-2 or TRBV6-3 and TRBJ2-5, with a tentative D call TRBD2 (7 bases). The V end lost 4 bases, the J end lost 5 bases, and 20 bases lay between the germline ends. Germline values: CDR1 MNHEY, CDR2 SVGEGT. The CDR3 extends over 16 amino acids. CDR3 in amino acids: CASSSVRGGQRETQYF. The CDR3 region has the DNA TGTGCCAGCAGTTCCGTTAGGGGGGGGCAACGGGAGACCCAGTACTTC.

The chain recombines TRBV11-2 with TRBJ2-1, with D tentatively TRBD2 (5 bases). Between the trimmed V and J ends, which lost 5 bases and 1 base, there was a span of 15 bases. Germline V gives CDR1 SGHAT, CDR2 FQNNGV. CDR3 size: 16 residues. This chain's CDR3 is CASSLRPAGSYNEQFF. The DNA for the CDR3 is TGTGCCAGCAGCCTTCGCCCGGCGGGTTCCTACAATGAGCAGTTCTTC.

This chain connects TRBV7-9 to TRBJ2-1; 7 bases are a match to TRBD1. The CDR3 loop spans 12 amino acids. Per germline, CDR1 SEHNR and CDR2 FQNEAQ (reference sequence). Losses at the gene ends were 3 bases for V and 10 bases for J; bases not matched to a gene: 3. CDR3 sequence reads: CASSFPGQEQFF. As DNA, the CDR3 is TGTGCCAGCAGCTTCCCGGGACAGGAGCAGTTCTTC.

This rearrangement joins TRBV6-2 or TRBV6-3 to TRBJ2-5; weak D call: TRBD2 (6 bases). V was cut by 2 bases and J by 2 bases, with 9 bases left in between. The V gene's germline CDR1 is MNHEY and CDR2 SVGEGT. This CDR3 comprises 14 residues. Here the CDR3 reads CASSYIGGQETQYF. Here the CDR3 DNA reads TGTGCCAGCAGTTACATCGGGGGACAAGAGACCCAGTACTTC.

This sequence joins TRBV29-1 and TRBJ1-3; 7 nucleotides match TRBD1. Germline trimming cut 1 base from V and 4 bases from J; bases unmatched to any gene: 10. The CDR3 loop spans 16 amino acids. Per germline, CDR1 SQVTM and CDR2 ANQGSEA. CDR3: CSVEGVSGQSGNTIYF. As DNA, the CDR3 is TGCAGCGTTGAAGGGGTCTCGGGACAGTCCGGAAACACCATATATTTT.